Below, one T cell receptor beta chain is given with its context. The antigen is undetermined. V was pared by 4 bases and J by 0 bases, with 6 bases of the junction left unmatched. The CDR3 is made up of 16 amino acids. Per germline, CDR1 SGHRS and CDR2 YFSETQ. The data stem from a study of shared clonotypes between healthy human individuals. Study-wide results and caveats: It was only blood that was sampled, and tissue repertoires likely differ.

TCRdb's copy holds only in-frame clones and misses some; the assay was immunoSEQ multiplex PCR. Of some 500,000 clones detected, 70% to 80% appear once; the ten largest clones hold around 13%. The sequence came from a woman in her thirties or forties in good health. Some clones in this sample may be carry-over from other donors' samples. The sample comprised PBMCs. The rearrangement uses TRBV5-1 and TRBJ1-4, with 7 bases that match TRBD1. The CDR3 sequence is CASSHTGTATNEKLFF. CDR3 coding DNA: TGCGCCAGCAGCCACACTGGGACAGCAACTAATGAAAAACTGTTTTTT.